The sample holds one count of the clone carrying this T cell receptor beta chain. Its matching antigen is unknown. These data belong to a study of OX40 agonist ivuxolimab in advanced cancers. In the study overall: People in dose escalation had one of these cancers: hepatocellular carcinoma, melanoma, renal cell or head and neck cancer. There were three patients with partial responses, one having hepatocellular carcinoma and two cutaneous melanoma. General study points: The authors also found low normalized T-cell clonal expansion in some nonresponders.

Germline values: CDR1 SEHNR, CDR2 FQNEAQ (reference sequence). The CDR3 is made up of 14 amino acids. Deletions cut 4 bases from V and 11 bases from J, with 18 bases between. Sampling times: baseline, cycle 4 day 1, cycle 7 day 1. Sequenced by immunoSEQ multiplex PCR; TCRdb stores in-frame clones only, minus some. The sample holds 60,000 to 75,000 clones, 87% seen once. The chain couples TRBV7-9 to TRBJ2-1; perhaps D is TRBD1 or TRBD2 (5 bases each). The sequence was obtained from an adult with an advanced solid tumor such as melanoma, head and neck, liver or kidney cancer. The sequencing used CD4+ or CD8+ T cells sorted from blood, collected in a trial of the OX40 agonist ivuxolimab. This CDR3 is CASSSERPPGQQFF. DNA for the CDR3: TGTGCCAGCAGCTCGGAGAGGCCTCCGGGGCAGCAGTTCTTC.